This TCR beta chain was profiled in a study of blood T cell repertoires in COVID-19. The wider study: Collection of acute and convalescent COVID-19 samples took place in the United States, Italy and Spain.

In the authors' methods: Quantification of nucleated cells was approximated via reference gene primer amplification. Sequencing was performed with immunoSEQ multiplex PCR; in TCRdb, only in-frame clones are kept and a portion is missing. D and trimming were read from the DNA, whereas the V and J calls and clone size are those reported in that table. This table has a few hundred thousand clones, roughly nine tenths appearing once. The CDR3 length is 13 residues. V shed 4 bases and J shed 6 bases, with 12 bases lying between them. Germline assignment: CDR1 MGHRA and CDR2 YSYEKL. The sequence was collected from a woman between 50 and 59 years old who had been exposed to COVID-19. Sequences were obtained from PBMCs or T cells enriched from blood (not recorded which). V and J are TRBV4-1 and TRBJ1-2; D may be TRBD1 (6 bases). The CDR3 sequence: CASSLQGLDGYTF. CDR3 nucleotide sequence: TGCGCCAGCAGCCTACAGGGTTTAGATGGCTACACCTTC.